These 10 T cell receptor beta chains originate from one sample sequenced in a study of CD8 T cells in Susac syndrome. RNA totalling roughly 0.45 to 1 ug underwent reverse transcription with random hexamers. TCRdb redid the calling of the immunoSEQ multiplex PCR reads with MiXCR, one entry per CDR3 protein. The data show over 350,000 distinct CDR3 sequences, 75% to 90% seen once. The source material was CD8+ T cells from PBMCs. The receptors come from a human donor with multiple sclerosis.

The gene calls are TRBV6-5 and TRBJ2-2; D call uncertain. V gave up 6 bases and J gave up 6 bases, with 5 bases separating them. The CDR3 spans 11 residues. Germline loops: CDR1 MNHEY, CDR2 SVGAGI. CDR3 region: CASRVAGELFF. Written as DNA, the CDR3 is TGTGCCAGCAGGGTAGCCGGGGAGCTGTTTTTT.

This clonotype was recorded only once. DNA for the CDR3: TGTGCCAGCAGCCTCAGCGTAAGGTTAGCGGGAGGTGAGACCCAGTACTTC. This codes for CASSLSVRLAGGETQYF. The chain couples TRBV28 to TRBJ2-5, with 10 bases aligning to TRBD2. CDR1 and CDR2 (germline): MDHEN, SYDVKM. The length of the CDR3 is 17 residues. After removal of 6 bases from V and 5 bases from J, the junction contained 15 bases not matched to a gene.

The CDR3 DNA reads TGTGCCAGTAGTATTTGGGGATGGGATACGCAGTATTTT. Encoded protein: CASSIWGWDTQYF. This chain joins TRBV19 and TRBJ2-3; no definite D call. This CDR3 is 13 amino acids long. Germline loops: CDR1 LNHDA, CDR2 SQIVND (reference sequence). The V end was cut by 3 bases, the J end by 6 bases, with 10 bases between. Complete variable domain (other parts from reference TRBV19 and TRBJ2-3): DGGITQSPKYLFRKEGQNVTLSCEQNLNHDAMYWYRQDPGQGLRLIYYSQIVNDFQKGDIAEGYSVSREKKESFPLTVTSAQKNPTAFYLCASSIWGWDTQYFGPGTRLTVL.

The V call is TRBV11-2, the J call TRBJ1-3; no firm D call. Germline V CDR1 and CDR2: SGHAT, FQNNGV. V lost 5 bases, J lost 0 bases, and 17 bases lay in between. The CDR3 is 17 residues long. The CDR3 loop reads CASSPGRTALSGNTIYF. CDR3 coding DNA: TGTGCCAGCAGCCCCGGGAGGACGGCACTCTCTGGAAACACCATATATTTT.

The rearrangement uses TRBV27 and TRBJ2-2; D remains ambiguous. The CDR3 consists of 14 residues. V lost 3 bases and J lost 3, with 8 bases in between. From germline, CDR1 is MNHEY and CDR2 SMNVEV (reference sequence). CDR3 protein: CASSFGYHTGELFF. The CDR3 nucleotides are TGTGCCAGCAGTTTCGGGTATCACACCGGGGAGCTGTTTTTT.

CDR3 sequence: CASSGGPEAFF. CDR3 in DNA: TGTGCCAGCAGTGGGGGTCCTGAAGCTTTCTTT. This sequence joins TRBV2 and TRBJ1-1; D is unclear. V was pared by 4 bases and J by 6 bases, with 6 bases between. The CDR3 covers 11 residues. The germline V gene encodes CDR1 SNHLY and CDR2 FYNNEI.

The chain employs TRBV9 and TRBJ2-3, with TRBD2 matching 8 bases. Germline V CDR1 and CDR2: SGDLS, YYNGEE. This CDR3 spans 19 amino acids. Losses at the gene ends were 4 bases for V and 3 bases for J; bases not matched to a gene: 19. CDR3 in DNA: TGTGCCAGCAGCCCAAGCGGGAGCCTCGGGGGGGTAGGAACAGATACGCAGTATTTT. It translates to CASSPSGSLGGVGTDTQYF. Full variable domain (remainder filled in from reference TRBV9 and TRBJ2-3): DSGVTQTPKHLITATGQRVTLRCSPRSGDLSVYWYQQSLDQGLQFLIQYYNGEERAKGNILERFSAQQFPDLHSELNLSSLELGDSALYFCASSPSGSLGGVGTDTQYFGPGTRLTVL.

V is TRBV18 and J is TRBJ2-3, with TRBD1 identical over 10 bases. Germline CDR1 is KGHSH and CDR2 is LQKENI. After removal of 2 bases from V and 4 bases from J, the junction contained 12 bases not matched to a gene. This CDR3 has 18 residues. The CDR3 reads CASSPRQGARLLADTQYF. The CDR3 DNA reads as TGTGCCAGCTCACCAAGACAGGGGGCTAGGCTCTTGGCAGATACGCAGTATTTT.

The J gene is TRBJ1-1, the V gene TRBV5-4; possible D gene TRBD1, 6 bases. The V gene lost 4 bases and the J gene lost 5 bases, with 24 bases spanning the gap. The CDR3 spans 17 residues. Germline lookup yields CDR1 SGHNT and CDR2 YYREEE (reference sequence). CDR3 sequence: CASSLKVGTGRGTEAFF. The CDR3 nucleotides are TGTGCCAGCAGCCTGAAGGTTGGTACAGGGCGTGGGACTGAAGCTTTCTTT.

The J gene is TRBJ1-1, the V gene TRBV15; D is undetermined. The CDR3 length is 14 residues. CDR1 LNHNV and CDR2 YYDKDF come from the germline V gene (reference sequence). Trimming shortened V by 3 bases and J by 0 bases, and 8 bases separated the two germline ends. CDR3 DNA: TGTGCCACCAGCAGTATAGTCATGAACACTGAAGCTTTCTTT. It encodes CATSSIVMNTEAFF.